The 27 T cell receptor delta chains below all came from one sample that was sequenced in a study of Vδ1+ human thymocytes. Study results and caveats: Thymic TRG and TRD repertoires appeared highly polyclonal, with Gaussian CDR3 length distributions.

Extracted RNA was reverse transcribed into cDNA. CDR3 amplicons came from multiplex PCR with pooled V-gene forward and constant-region reverse primers. TCRdb re-processed the multiplex PCR reads via CATT. The sample records about 25,000 delta-chain clones, over 25% being singletons. Antigens for these TCRs are unknown. Source material: Vdelta1+ gamma-delta thymocytes from the thymus. Subset indicated: FACS-sorted CD3+ TCRalphabeta- TCRVdelta1+ TCRVdelta2- thymocytes. The receptors come from a boy younger than two who had congenital heart surgery.

Remarks on this clone: At one of its ends the junction is not consistent with the germline gene, which may arise from a read error. Additional DNA sequences in this sample encode the identical CDR3. The rearrangement uses TRDV1 and TRDJ1; TRDD3 agrees at 11 bases. CDR3 length: 20 amino acids. The germline V gene encodes CDR1 TSWWSYY and CDR2 QGS. The CDR3 loop is CALGELRLLSGGYLTDKLIF. The CDR3 coding sequence is TGTGCTCTTGGGGAACTGAGGCTGCTGTCTGGGGGATACCTCACCGATAAACTTATCTTT.

V is TRDV1 and J is TRDJ1; 12 nucleotides align to TRDD3. The CDR3 consists of 21 residues. Trimming at V came to 5 bases and at J to 1 base, leaving 20 bases not matched to a gene. The germline V gene encodes CDR1 TSWWSYY and CDR2 QGS. The CDR3 loop is CALGPSSPGGYVVRSTDKLIF. The CDR3 DNA is TGTGCTCTTGGGCCTTCCTCCCCTGGGGGATACGTGGTAAGGTCCACCGATAAACTCATCTTT.

The gene calls are TRDV1 and TRDJ1; tentative D call: TRDD2 (7 bases). Germline V lookup: CDR1 TSWWSYY, CDR2 QGS. Trimming took 3 bases from V and 0 from J, leaving 44 bases between them. There are 26 residues in the CDR3. The CDR3 DNA sequence: TGTGCTCTTGGGGATATTACGTCAAATTTCCTACACGGCACCCTGGGGATTTCGGGCGACACCGATAAACTCATCTTT. Encoded protein: CALGDITSNFLHGTLGISGDTDKLIF.

By sample fraction, this clone is medium-sized (0.01 to 0.1%). The chain uses TRDV1 and TRDJ1; 8 bases agree with TRDD3. Per the germline V gene, CDR1 is TSWWSYY and CDR2 is QGS. There are 12 residues in the CDR3. V was clipped by 8 bases and J by 9 bases; unmatched bases: 8. The CDR3 DNA is TGTGCTCTTTCCCTTACTGGGGGCGAACTCATCTTT. Protein sequence: CALSLTGGELIF.

The chain recombines TRDV1 with TRDJ1; 12 positions agree with TRDD3. The CDR3 consists of 23 residues. Trimming removed 0 bases from V and 0 bases from J; junction bases left unmatched: 20. The V gene's germline CDR1 is TSWWSYY and CDR2 QGS. The CDR3 protein is CALGELAPAFLYWGIPYTDKLIF. The CDR3 DNA reads TGTGCTCTTGGGGAACTCGCCCCCGCCTTCCTTTACTGGGGGATACCGTACACCGATAAACTCATCTTT.

This clone was picked up one time. This CDR3 is also generated by other DNA sequences in the sample. V gene TRDV1 combines with J gene TRDJ1, with TRDD3 identical over 7 bases. The CDR3 length is 24 residues. Germline V lookup: CDR1 TSWWSYY, CDR2 QGS. V lost 1 base, J lost 0 bases, and 29 bases stayed unmatched. CDR3 sequence reads: CALGEPWGRGDFIAPSLYTDKLIF. CDR3 DNA: TGTGCTCTTGGGGAACCCTGGGGACGGGGGGATTTTATAGCTCCATCGTTATACACCGATAAACTCATCTTT.

This clone was picked up a small number of times. V and J are TRDV1 and TRDJ1, with 11 bases matching TRDD3. This CDR3 is built from 22 residues. Germline CDR1 TSWWSYY, CDR2 QGS. V dropped 2 bases and J dropped 2; count of bases not matched to a gene: 22. The CDR3, as DNA: TGTGCTCTTGGGGAAAGAGGGGCCCATCATGGGTGGTGGGGGATACGAACCGATAAACTCATCTTT. Translating gives CALGERGAHHGWWGIRTDKLIF.

This clone has only a few counts. The chain is built from TRDV1 and TRDJ1, with D unresolved. The CDR3 has 17 amino acids. The germline CDR1 and CDR2 sequences are TSWWSYY and QGS. V was cut by 0 bases and J by 4 bases, with 18 bases left in between. The CDR3 is CALGELRSPKTSDKLIF. DNA for the CDR3: TGTGCTCTTGGGGAACTTCGGTCCCCAAAGACCAGCGATAAACTCATCTTT.

This chain links TRDV1 with TRDJ1, with 11 bases matching TRDD3. The V segment lost 4 bases and the J segment 0 bases; nucleotides outside the gene matches: 22. Per the germline V gene, CDR1 is TSWWSYY and CDR2 is QGS. This CDR3 comprises 22 residues. The CDR3: CALGGHGPSGLLGDSNTDKLIF. As DNA, the CDR3 is TGTGCTCTTGGGGGCCACGGGCCTTCCGGCCTACTGGGGGATAGCAACACCGATAAACTCATCTTT.

With regard to this clone: Other DNA sequences in the sample encode the same CDR3. The chain recombines TRDV1 with TRDJ1, with D uncertain. This CDR3 contains 16 residues. CDR1 is TSWWSYY and CDR2 is QGS in the germline V gene. The ends were cut back, 4 bases at V and 11 bases at J, with 26 bases in the middle. The CDR3 nucleotides read TGTGCTCTTGGGGTACCTCGATCAATGGTGACGACGAAGCTCATCTTT. Its protein is CALGVPRSMVTTKLIF.

This sequence joins TRDV1 and TRDJ1; tentatively, D is TRDD2 or TRDD3 (5 bases each). The CDR3 contains 18 residues. Germline lookup yields CDR1 TSWWSYY and CDR2 QGS. With 2 bases removed from V and 0 bases from J, the gap between germline ends came to 19 bases. The CDR3 spells CALGEWGLLPTYTDKLIF. CDR3 DNA: TGTGCTCTTGGGGAATGGGGCCTTCTTCCAACGTACACCGATAAACTCATCTTT.

There are a few counts of this clone. The identical CDR3 is also encoded by other nucleotide sequences in the sample. This chain links TRDV1 with TRDJ1, with D perhaps matching TRDD3 (7 bases). This CDR3 is 23 amino acids long. V shed 2 bases and J shed 3 bases, with 37 bases lying between them. Looked up from germline, CDR1 is TSWWSYY and CDR2 is QGS. The CDR3 region has the DNA TGTGCTCTTGGGGAAATCTCCCCCATCCTACTCAACTACTGGGGTACCTATGCCGATAAACTCATCTTT. Translated: CALGEISPILLNYWGTYADKLIF.

A remark on this clone: A much larger clone differs by one base, so this may be a read error. The same CDR3 arises from other DNA sequences in this sample as well. The rearrangement uses TRDV2 and TRDJ3, with TRDD3 identical over 8 bases. CDR1 and CDR2 from the germline V gene are GEAIGNYY and EKD. The CDR3 is made up of 21 amino acids. The J segment lost 0 bases and the V segment lost 5 bases, leaving 17 bases of the junction unmatched. This CDR3 is CACATSCYWGPSSWDTRQMFF. The CDR3, as DNA: TGTGCCTGTGCCACGAGTTGTTACTGGGGGCCAAGCTCCTGGGACACCCGACAGATGTTTTTC.

With regard to this clone: Within the sample, other DNA sequences also encode this same CDR3. This chain uses TRDV1 with TRDJ1; the match to TRDD3 covers 7 bases. The CDR3 extends over 16 amino acids. Germline CDR1 is TSWWSYY and CDR2 is QGS. Losses at the gene ends were 6 bases for V and 8 bases for J; bases not matched to a gene: 18. The CDR3 sequence is CALGTGGGGYAAKLIF. The DNA of the CDR3 is TGTGCTCTTGGAACCGGTGGTGGTGGATACGCGGCCAAACTCATCTTT.

This chain connects TRDV1 to TRDJ1; unclear D gene. Germline values: CDR1 TSWWSYY, CDR2 QGS. The CDR3 loop spans 15 amino acids. Trimming removed 0 bases from V and 3 bases from J, with 11 bases in between. CDR3 DNA sequence: TGTGCTCTTGGGGAACTTAGCCGAACGGCCGATAAACTCATCTTT. This sequence encodes CALGELSRTADKLIF.

This clone is termed medium-sized. The chain couples TRDV1 to TRDJ1; 13 nucleotides line up with TRDD3. Looked up from germline, CDR1 is TSWWSYY and CDR2 is QGS. V dropped 5 bases and J dropped 5; count of bases not matched to a gene: 26. The CDR3 consists of 22 residues. The CDR3: CALGQAFLLTSVLGDTPDKLIF. In nucleotides, the CDR3 is TGTGCTCTTGGGCAGGCCTTCCTACTCACGAGTGTACTGGGGGATACGCCAGATAAACTCATCTTT.

The chain carries TRDV1 and TRDJ1; 8 bases fit TRDD3. The V gene's germline CDR1 is TSWWSYY and CDR2 QGS. V lost 2 bases, J lost 0 bases, and 17 bases stayed unmatched. CDR3 length equals 20 residues. The CDR3 nucleotides are TGTGCTCTTGGGGAAGGCCATGACTCACGGGGGATAAATAACACCGATAAACTCATCTTT. Amino acid sequence: CALGEGHDSRGINNTDKLIF.

The chain combines TRDV1 with TRDJ1; the D is unclear. The CDR3 has 14 amino acids. Germline V gives CDR1 TSWWSYY, CDR2 QGS. With 3 bases removed from V and 3 bases from J, the gap between germline ends came to 11 bases. For the CDR3, the DNA is TGTGCTCTTGGGGACGGACGTCCACCCGATAAACTCATCTTT. Amino acids: CALGDGRPPDKLIF.

V gene TRDV1 combines with J gene TRDJ1, with 10 bases matching TRDD3. There are 18 residues in the CDR3. The ends lost 4 bases at V and 0 bases at J; junction bases unmatched: 11. From germline, CDR1 is TSWWSYY and CDR2 QGS. The CDR3 reads CALGGALVLGDYTDKLIF. CDR3 in DNA: TGTGCTCTTGGGGGTGCCCTCGTACTGGGGGATTACACCGATAAACTCATCTTT.

Turning to this clone: A much bigger clone sits one base away, suggesting this may be a read error. The V gene is TRDV1, the J gene TRDJ1, with 12 bases fitting TRDD3. Trimming at V came to 3 bases and at J to 0 bases, leaving 17 bases not matched to a gene. Germline V lookup: CDR1 TSWWSYY, CDR2 QGS. The CDR3 totals 21 residues. Written as DNA, the CDR3 is TGTGCTCTTGGGGATCCCGACCTGGGGGATACGCGCAGGGGGTACACCGATAAACTCATCTTT. Encoded protein: CALGDPDLGDTRRGYTDKLIF.

The sample holds a few counts of this clone. Other DNA variants within this sample encode the same CDR3. V and J are TRDV1 and TRDJ1; a weak D match, TRDD3 (5 bases). V was cut by 5 bases and J by 3 bases, with 22 bases left in between. Per germline, CDR1 TSWWSYY and CDR2 QGS. The CDR3 is made up of 17 amino acids. This CDR3 reads CALGNGGVTRCADKLIF. Written as DNA, the CDR3 is TGTGCTCTTGGGAACGGGGGGGTTACGCGGTGCGCCGATAAACTCATCTTT.

With respect to this clone: A clone one base away is much larger, so this may be a read error. The chain combines TRDV1 with TRDJ1; no definite D call. This CDR3 is 15 amino acids long. Germline V gene lookup returns CDR1 TSWWSYY and CDR2 QGS. With 0 bases removed from V and 6 bases from J, the gap between germline ends came to 14 bases. CDR3 region: CALGELNREVNKLIF. Written as DNA, the CDR3 is TGTGCTCTTGGGGAACTAAACCGAGAGGTTAATAAACTCATCTTT.

This clone has only a few counts. The J gene is TRDJ1, the V gene TRDV1; 8 bases are a match to TRDD3. V lost 4 bases to trimming and J lost 0 bases; unmatched junction nucleotides: 16. This CDR3 spans 19 amino acids. Germline CDR1 and CDR2: TSWWSYY and QGS. The CDR3 DNA is TGTGCTCTTGGGGCCGATCTCCCAGACTATGGGGGATACACCGATAAACTCATCTTT. Residues: CALGADLPDYGGYTDKLIF.

The rearrangement uses TRDV1 and TRDJ1, with a tentative D call TRDD2 (8 bases). Germline CDR1 is TSWWSYY and CDR2 is QGS. This CDR3 comprises 18 residues. V dropped 9 bases and J dropped 3 bases, with 29 bases sitting between them. This CDR3 reads CALALPTRLGLSADKLIF. The CDR3 nucleotides are TGTGCTCTCGCGCTTCCTACGAGACTGGGGTTGTCTGCCGATAAACTCATCTTT.

On this clone: The same CDR3 also results from other DNA sequences found in this sample. The chain has TRDV1 and TRDJ1, with TRDD3 identical over 10 bases. Trimming cost V 5 bases and J 0 bases; bases outside gene matches: 15. Looked up from germline, CDR1 is TSWWSYY and CDR2 is QGS. CDR3 length equals 19 residues. For the CDR3, the DNA is TGTGCTCTTGGGCCGTGCCCTGGGCTGGGGGATATGCACACCGATAAACTCATCTTT. Translated: CALGPCPGLGDMHTDKLIF.

Comments on this clone: A far larger clone is only one base removed, so a read error is likely. This chain connects TRDV2 to TRDJ1; tentative D call: TRDD3 (6 bases). This CDR3 spans 14 amino acids. Germline V gene lookup returns CDR1 GEAIGNYY and CDR2 EKD. V lost 5 bases to trimming and J lost 2 bases, with 14 bases between them. DNA of the CDR3: TGTGCCTGTGTACGGAGGATACCTACCGATAAACTCATCTTT. Its protein product is CACVRRIPTDKLIF.

This chain connects TRDV1 to TRDJ1; the D gene is possibly TRDD3 (6 bases). The CDR3 consists of 16 residues. From germline, CDR1 is TSWWSYY and CDR2 QGS. The ends were cut back, 3 bases at V and 8 bases at J, with 22 bases in the middle. CDR3 coding DNA: TGTGCTCTTGGGGATTCCCTTCTACGACTGGGCGTCAAACTCATCTTT. Translating gives CALGDSLLRLGVKLIF.